The 13 T cell receptor beta chains below come from one sample, sequenced in a study of T and B cells in COVID-19 patients. Each TRB amplification used roughly 220-550 ng of genomic DNA from blood. BIOMED2 TRB-A/B primer pools were used in multiplex TRB PCR. TCRdb independently ran MiXCR on the multiplex PCR reads; one entry per CDR3 protein. The table records some 13,000 distinct CDR3 sequences, approximately 24% of them present only once. The sequenced sample consisted of blood. All receptors derive from a human donor who had recovered from COVID-19.

This clonotype is classed as medium-sized (0.01 to 0.1%). The chain employs TRBV18 and TRBJ2-5, with 9 bases identical to TRBD2. The CDR3 runs to 14 residues. Germline CDR1 is KGHSH and CDR2 is LQKENI. With V trimmed by 5 bases and J by 5 bases, 6 bases remained unmatched. CDR3 coding DNA: TGTGCCAGCTCAGCGCAGCGGGGGGCGGAGACCCAGTACTTC. It specifies CASSAQRGAETQYF.

This clonotype was counted only a few times. J is TRBJ1-2 and V is TRBV12-3 or TRBV12-4, with D perhaps TRBD1 (5 bases). The CDR3 spans 13 residues. V was shortened by 6 bases and J by 7 bases, with 15 bases between the two germline ends. The CDR3 loop reads CASSWDGLVGYTF. In DNA form, the CDR3 reads TGTGCCAGCAGCTGGGACGGCTTGGTTGGCTACACCTTC.

The chain links TRBV5-1 to TRBJ2-3; no clear D. The CDR3 sequence is 16 residues long. Trimming cost V 0 bases and J 2 bases, with 13 bases left between them. The germline gives CDR1 SGHRS, CDR2 YFSETQ. The CDR3 region has the DNA TGCGCCAGCAGCTTGGCCGTGGACCTTTACACAGATACGCAGTATTTT. As protein: CASSLAVDLYTDTQYF. Full variable domain (remainder filled in from reference TRBV5-1 and TRBJ2-3): KAGVTQTPRYLIKTRGQQVTLSCSPISGHRSVSWYQQTPGQGLQFLFEYFSETQRNKGNFPGRFSGRQFSNSRSEMNVSTLELGDSALYLCASSLAVDLYTDTQYFGPGTRLTVL.

By share, this clonotype counts as medium-sized. The gene calls are TRBV27 and TRBJ2-2; D unclear. The CDR3 runs 14 residues. The ends were cut back, 1 base at V and 4 bases at J, with 7 bases in the middle. Germline CDR1 MNHEY, CDR2 SMNVEV (reference sequence). As DNA, the CDR3 is TGTGCCAGCAGTTTATATGAGATCACCGGGGAGCTGTTTTTT. Amino acids: CASSLYEITGELFF.

This chain uses TRBV7-9 with TRBJ1-5, with D possibly matching TRBD1 (6 bases). This CDR3 is built from 16 residues. Trimming took off 2 bases at V and 0 bases at J, with 11 bases between the two ends. CDR1 is SEHNR and CDR2 is FQNEAQ in the germline V gene (reference sequence). The CDR3 protein is CASSLSTGFSNQPQHF. In DNA form, the CDR3 reads TGTGCCAGCAGCTTATCGACAGGATTTAGCAATCAGCCCCAGCATTTT.

The chain is built from TRBV7-2 and TRBJ2-1; the D is unclear. Per the germline V gene, CDR1 is SGHTA and CDR2 is FQGNSA. The CDR3 has 13 residues. Trimming cost V 3 bases and J 7 bases, with 10 bases left between them. As DNA, the CDR3 is TGTGCCAGCAGCTTTACGCCTGGGAATGAGCAGTTCTTC. As protein: CASSFTPGNEQFF. Together with reference TRBV7-2 and TRBJ2-1, the CDR3 gives the full variable domain: GAGVSQSPSNKVTEKGKDVELRCDPISGHTALYWYRQSLGQGLEFLIYFQGNSAPDKSGLPSDRFSAERTGGSVSTLTIQRTQQEDSAVYLCASSFTPGNEQFFGPGTRLTVL.

By sample share, this clonotype is medium-sized. The chain uses TRBV19 and TRBJ2-4; weak D call: TRBD2 (7 bases). CDR1 and CDR2 (germline): LNHDA, SQIVND (reference sequence). Trimming shortened V by 3 bases and J by 8 bases, and 17 bases separated the two germline ends. This CDR3 has 15 amino acids. CDR3 sequence (DNA): TGTGCCAGTAGTATTCGGGGTCAGGGGAGGGACATTCAGTACTTC. Its protein product is CASSIRGQGRDIQYF. Based on the CDR3 plus reference TRBV19 and TRBJ2-4, the full variable domain is DGGITQSPKYLFRKEGQNVTLSCEQNLNHDAMYWYRQDPGQGLRLIYYSQIVNDFQKGDIAEGYSVSREKKESFPLTVTSAQKNPTAFYLCASSIRGQGRDIQYFGAGTRLSVL.

This clonotype ranks as medium-sized. This rearrangement joins TRBV19 to TRBJ1-2; a possible D gene is TRBD1 (6 bases). Trimming removed 7 bases at V and 7 bases at J, with 22 bases between. Germline lookup yields CDR1 LNHDA and CDR2 SQIVND (reference sequence). CDR3 length equals 15 residues. DNA for the CDR3: TGTGCCAGTAATGAGGACAGCGCCACGCCGCCTGGCTACACCTTC. It codes for CASNEDSATPPGYTF.

This clonotype was seen more than once but under ten times. V and J are TRBV7-2 and TRBJ1-2; a possible D gene is TRBD1 (6 bases). The CDR3 extends over 13 amino acids. Trimming removed 5 bases at V and 6 bases at J, with 13 bases between. Germline V lookup: CDR1 SGHTA, CDR2 FQGNSA. The CDR3 reads CASSPRRTDGYTF. In DNA form, the CDR3 reads TGTGCCAGCAGCCCTAGGAGGACAGATGGCTACACCTTC.

The chain combines TRBV7-9 with TRBJ2-1, with D unresolved. The J call may be in error: the DNA end matches TRBJ2-7 better. The CDR3 length is 10 residues. Germline loops: CDR1 SEHNR, CDR2 FQNEAQ (reference sequence). CDR3 DNA: TGTGTCAGAAGCTCGAACGAGCAGTACTTC. Its protein product is CVRSSNEQYF.

There are many counts of this clonotype. The rearrangement links TRBV27 to TRBJ2-2; D possibly corresponds to TRBD1 (6 bases). V lost 1 base to trimming and J lost 6 bases, with 9 bases between them. CDR1 is MNHEY, CDR2 SMNVEV, per germline (reference sequence). The CDR3 has 14 amino acids. The CDR3 DNA sequence: TGTGCCAGCAGTTTATATGAGGGGGCCGGGGAGCTGTTTTTT. It is translated as CASSLYEGAGELFF.

This clonotype was seen many times. The chain has TRBV5-4 and TRBJ2-1; 12 nucleotides align to TRBD2. V lost 0 bases to trimming and J lost 7 bases; unmatched junction nucleotides: 11. Germline CDR1 reads SGHNT; CDR2 reads YYREEE (reference sequence). The CDR3 is 18 residues long. CDR3 amino acids: CASSLALTSGGRGNEQFF. The CDR3 coding sequence is TGTGCCAGCAGCTTGGCCCTGACTAGCGGGGGCCGTGGGAATGAGCAGTTCTTC.

The chain joins TRBV28 to TRBJ2-7, with 9 bases aligning to TRBD1. Per the germline V gene, CDR1 is MDHEN and CDR2 is SYDVKM. This CDR3 contains 14 residues. J gave up 0 bases and V 8 bases, and 5 bases lay outside the gene matches. CDR3 sequence: CASPGTGSSYEQYF. CDR3 sequence (DNA): TGTGCCAGCCCCGGGACAGGGAGCTCCTACGAGCAGTACTTC.